Below are 7 T cell receptor beta chains sequenced from a single sample in a study of cytomegalovirus exposure and HLA in healthy donors. 60 Vbeta and 13 Jbeta primers were used in PCR. Sequenced by immunoSEQ multiplex PCR; TCRdb stores in-frame clones only, minus some. This sample has roughly 190,000 clones, with 60% to 80% found just once. Sequencing used PBMCs. The receptors were sampled from a woman in her late teens or twenties in good health and CMV-seronegative.

The chain joins TRBV27 to TRBJ2-5; 7 nucleotides agree with TRBD2. CDR3 length: 14 amino acids. Trimming took 7 bases from V and 0 from J; bases not matched to a gene: 5. Germline values: CDR1 MNHEY, CDR2 SMNVEV (reference sequence). CDR3 DNA sequence: TGTGCCAGCAAAAAAGCGGGACACCAAGAGACCCAGTACTTC. Residues: CASKKAGHQETQYF.

The rearrangement links TRBV4-1 to TRBJ2-1, with 13 bases aligning to TRBD2. This CDR3 is built from 18 residues. V shed 0 bases, J shed 5 bases, and the junction held 7 bases outside the gene matches. Looked up from germline, CDR1 is MGHRA and CDR2 is YSYEKL. The CDR3 here is CASSQEGLAGLGDNEQFF. Here the CDR3 DNA reads TGCGCCAGCAGCCAAGAGGGACTAGCGGGACTAGGGGACAATGAGCAGTTCTTC.

This clone has only one observation. The chain has TRBV10-3 and TRBJ2-5, with D possibly matching TRBD2 (6 bases). This CDR3 region has 13 residues. V shed 8 bases and J shed 2 bases, with 12 bases lying between them. Germline values: CDR1 ENHRY, CDR2 SYGVKD. The CDR3 protein is CAIGRNSQETQYF. For the CDR3, the DNA is TGTGCCATCGGGAGGAACTCTCAAGAGACCCAGTACTTC.

The CDR3 bases are TGTGCCAGCAGCTCGGGGGTTGGCGGCTACACCTTC. This gives the protein CASSSGVGGYTF. V is TRBV5-6 and J is TRBJ1-2; D perhaps matches TRBD1 (5 bases). The CDR3 totals 12 residues. Germline CDR1 and CDR2: SGHDT and YYEEEE. Trimming shortened V by 3 bases and J by 8 bases, and 11 bases separated the two germline ends.

J is TRBJ1-1 and V is TRBV6-5; 9 bases are a match to TRBD1. V lost 5 bases to trimming and J lost 4 bases; unmatched junction nucleotides: 8. The CDR3 has 15 residues. Germline CDR1 MNHEY, CDR2 SVGAGI. This CDR3 reads CASSLGQGYRTEAFF. The DNA of the CDR3 is TGTGCCAGCAGTCTGGGACAGGGATATCGCACTGAAGCTTTCTTT.

The CDR3 nucleotides read TGTGCCAGCCACCCGGGACTAGCGGCCCAAGAGACCCAGTACTTC. Amino acid sequence: CASHPGLAAQETQYF. V usage is TRBV28 and J usage is TRBJ2-5; TRBD2 agrees at 11 bases. J was trimmed by 1 base and V by 8 bases; bases with no gene match: 6. CDR1 and CDR2 (germline): MDHEN, SYDVKM. There are 15 residues in the CDR3.

The chain uses TRBV28 and TRBJ1-5; the D gene is possibly TRBD1 (6 bases). In germline, CDR1 is MDHEN, CDR2 SYDVKM. The CDR3 covers 17 residues. Trimming pared 5 bases from V and 1 base from J, leaving 18 bases between. The CDR3 nucleotides are TGTGCCAGCAGTCCCTACCTTGGGGGCGTGAGCAATCAGCCCCAGCATTTT. Protein sequence: CASSPYLGGVSNQPQHF.